Listed below are T cell receptor beta chains from one sample, sequenced in a study of T cell responses to AZD1222 COVID-19 vaccine. TCRdb's copy holds only in-frame clones and misses some; the assay was immunoSEQ multiplex PCR. The sample consists of 80,000 to 90,000 clones, 90% of them appearing once. Source: peripheral blood, taken on day 0 of AZD1222 vaccination. The receptors shown here come from an adult in good health. The conserved cysteine and the conserved F or W are not part of the CDR3 here. The D gene is left open where the match is weak.

>NA|TRBV10-3
AISPGGSSYNSPLH
>NA|TRBV4-1
ASSFDKLGDTQY
>TRBD1|TRBV16
ASGYRGPRNQPQH
>NA|TRBV18
ASSPKADTEAF
>TRBD1|TRBV10-2
ASSAGGSNTGELF
>NA|TRBV5-4
ASSLTASTDTQY
>TRBD1|TRBV27
ASSQRDRAFPDTQY
>TRBD1|TRBV28
ATHRGPFGHEKLF
>NA|TRBV5-6
ASARRWMNTEAF
>TRBD1|TRBV12-3/TRBV12-4
ASSLRTGTKAF
>NA|TRBV6-6
ASSYPPGVRGNTIY
>TRBD2|TRBV19
ASSWTASGVADTQY
>TRBD2|TRBV5-4
ASSLATGLAPDNTQY
>NA|TRBV18
ASSPTVKNTEAF
>NA|TRBV19
ASSPDRPGGNTIY
>NA|TRBV19
ASSIDPGGIVEAF
>TRBD2|TRBV3-1/TRBV3-2
ASLKNSGSYNEQF
>TRBD1|TRBV3-1/TRBV3-2
ASTPTGGINEQF